The next 5 T cell receptor beta chains were all read from a single sample in a study of T cells in tumors after PD-1 blockade (dated by TCRdb to the late 2010s). The library was generated by the immunoSEQ multiplex PCR assay. TCRdb obtained this table from immuneACCESS and retained in-frame rearrangements with V and J assigned. These tables miss some clones; where compared with another copy, unresolved V genes account for less than half of the shortfall, and the remainder is unexplained. The sample contains roughly 50,000 clones, roughly 73% of them found a single time. The ten most abundant clones make up over 15% of the sample. This sample's time point label indicates: before anti-PD-1 therapy. This specimen consisted of PBMCs, obtained before anti-PD-1 treatment. The receptors here all came from a human donor with basal cell carcinoma.

This chain connects TRBV5-1 to TRBJ1-1, with 11 positions matching TRBD1. V lost 5 bases, J lost 4 bases, and 4 bases stayed unmatched. The CDR3 covers 14 residues. The germline CDR1 and CDR2 sequences are SGHRS and YFSETQ. CDR3 nucleotide sequence: TGCGCCAGCAGTTCGGGGACAGGGGGCACTGAAGCTTTCTTT. Translating gives CASSSGTGGTEAFF. The full variable domain, rest sourced from reference TRBV5-1 and TRBJ1-1, is KAGVTQTPRYLIKTRGQQVTLSCSPISGHRSVSWYQQTPGQGLQFLFEYFSETQRNKGNFPGRFSGRQFSNSRSEMNVSTLELGDSALYLCASSSGTGGTEAFFGQGTRLTVV.

The chain employs TRBV9 and TRBJ1-2; TRBD1 agrees at 11 bases. The CDR3 runs 15 residues. Germline V gene data show CDR1 as SGDLS and CDR2 as YYNGEE. The V and J ends lost 4 bases and 4 bases, in that order; junction bases with no gene match: 6. CDR3 protein: CASSLGQGAGYGYTF. Written as DNA, the CDR3 is TGTGCCAGCAGCCTTGGACAGGGGGCGGGCTATGGCTACACCTTC. Full variable domain (missing parts from reference TRBV9 and TRBJ1-2): DSGVTQTPKHLITATGQRVTLRCSPRSGDLSVYWYQQSLDQGLQFLIQYYNGEERAKGNILERFSAQQFPDLHSELNLSSLELGDSALYFCASSLGQGAGYGYTFGSGTRLTVV.

V and J are TRBV2 and TRBJ1-5, with 8 positions matching TRBD1. The CDR3 runs 13 residues. V lost 9 bases and J lost 6; bases outside the gene matches: 7. CDR1 and CDR2 from the germline V gene are SNHLY and FYNNEI. The CDR3 DNA follows: TGTGCCAGTGTAGGACAGGGTAGTCAGCCCCAGCATTTT. Its protein is CASVGQGSQPQHF.

The V and J genes are TRBV5-1 and TRBJ1-5; D gene ambiguous. The CDR3 is 15 residues long. V dropped 0 bases and J dropped 1 base, with 8 bases sitting between them. CDR1 is SGHRS and CDR2 is YFSETQ in the germline V gene. The CDR3 region has the DNA TGCGCCAGCAGCTTGGTCCCAGAAAGCAATCAGCCCCAGCATTTT. Translation gives CASSLVPESNQPQHF.

This sequence joins TRBV5-4 and TRBJ1-5, with 7 bases matching TRBD1. The CDR3 covers 16 residues. Unmatched junction bases numbered 4, after V lost 1 base and J lost 0 bases. Germline V gives CDR1 SGHNT, CDR2 YYREEE (reference sequence). The CDR3 region has the DNA TGTGCCAGCAGCTTGTGGTCAGGGGGTAGCAATCAGCCCCAGCATTTT. Translated: CASSLWSGGSNQPQHF.